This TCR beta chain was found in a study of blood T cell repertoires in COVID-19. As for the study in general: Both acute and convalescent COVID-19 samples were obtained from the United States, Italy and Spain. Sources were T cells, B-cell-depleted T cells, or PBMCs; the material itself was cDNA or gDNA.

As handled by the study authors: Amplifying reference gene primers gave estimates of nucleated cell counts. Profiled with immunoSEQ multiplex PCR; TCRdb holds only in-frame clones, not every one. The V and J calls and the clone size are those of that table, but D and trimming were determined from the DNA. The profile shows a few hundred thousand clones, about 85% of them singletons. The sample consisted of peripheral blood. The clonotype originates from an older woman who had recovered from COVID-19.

The CDR3 DNA sequence: TGTGCCAGCAGCCCGGGACTAGCGGGGGGCGGTGAGCAGTTCTTC. This translates into CASSPGLAGGGEQFF. This chain uses TRBV9 with TRBJ2-1; 15 nucleotides match TRBD2. CDR1 is SGDLS and CDR2 is YYNGEE in the germline V gene. The V and J ends lost 4 bases and 9 bases, in that order; junction bases with no gene match: 5. This CDR3 is built from 15 residues.